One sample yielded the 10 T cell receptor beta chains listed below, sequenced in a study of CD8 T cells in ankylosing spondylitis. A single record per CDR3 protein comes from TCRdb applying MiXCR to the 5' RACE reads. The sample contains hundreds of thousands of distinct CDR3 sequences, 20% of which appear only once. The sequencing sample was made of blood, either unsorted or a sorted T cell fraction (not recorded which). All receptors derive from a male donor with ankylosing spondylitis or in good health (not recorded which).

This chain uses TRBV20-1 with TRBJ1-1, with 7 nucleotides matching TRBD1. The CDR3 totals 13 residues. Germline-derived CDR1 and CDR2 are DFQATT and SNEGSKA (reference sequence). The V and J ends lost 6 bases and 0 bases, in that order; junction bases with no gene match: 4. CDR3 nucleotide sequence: TGCAGTGCAGGGACAGACTTGAACACTGAAGCTTTCTTT. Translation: CSAGTDLNTEAFF.

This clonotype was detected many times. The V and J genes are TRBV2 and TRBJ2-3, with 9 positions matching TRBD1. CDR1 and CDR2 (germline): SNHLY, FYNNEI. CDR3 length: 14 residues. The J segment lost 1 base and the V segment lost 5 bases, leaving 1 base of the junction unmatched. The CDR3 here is CASSRQGGTDTQYF. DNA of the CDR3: TGTGCCAGCAGTCGACAGGGGGGCACAGATACGCAGTATTTT.

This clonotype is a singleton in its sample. The CDR3 is CASSPRDSQETQYF. The CDR3 coding sequence is TGTGCCAGCAGTCCCCGGGACTCCCAAGAGACCCAGTACTTC. V and J are TRBV2 and TRBJ2-5; the D gene is possibly TRBD2 (6 bases). Germline CDR1 and CDR2: SNHLY and FYNNEI. Trimming removed 5 bases from V and 1 base from J, with 11 bases in between. The CDR3 spans 14 residues.

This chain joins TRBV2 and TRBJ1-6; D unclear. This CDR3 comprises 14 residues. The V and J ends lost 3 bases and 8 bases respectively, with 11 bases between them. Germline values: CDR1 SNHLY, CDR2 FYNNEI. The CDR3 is CASSDWTRDSPLHF. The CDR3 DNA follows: TGTGCCAGCAGTGACTGGACGCGGGATTCACCCCTCCACTTT.

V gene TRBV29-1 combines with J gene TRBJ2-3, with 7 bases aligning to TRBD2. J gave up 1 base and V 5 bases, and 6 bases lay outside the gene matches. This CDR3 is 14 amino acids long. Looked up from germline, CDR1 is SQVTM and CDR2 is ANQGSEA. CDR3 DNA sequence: TGCAGCGTTTCCTGGCTAGCGGGCACAGATACGCAGTATTTT. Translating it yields CSVSWLAGTDTQYF.

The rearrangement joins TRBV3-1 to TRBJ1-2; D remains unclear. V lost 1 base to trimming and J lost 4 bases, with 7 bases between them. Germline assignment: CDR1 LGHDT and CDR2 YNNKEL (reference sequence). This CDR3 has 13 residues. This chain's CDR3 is CASSQGSVYGYTF. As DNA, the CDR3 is TGTGCCAGCAGCCAAGGCTCGGTCTATGGCTACACCTTC.

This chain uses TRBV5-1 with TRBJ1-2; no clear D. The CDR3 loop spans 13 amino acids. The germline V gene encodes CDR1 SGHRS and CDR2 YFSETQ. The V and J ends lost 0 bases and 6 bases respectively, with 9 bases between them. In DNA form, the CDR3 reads TGCGCCAGCAGCTTGGTGGCGGAGAATGGCTACACCTTC. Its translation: CASSLVAENGYTF. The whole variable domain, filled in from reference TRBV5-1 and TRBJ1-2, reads KAGVTQTPRYLIKTRGQQVTLSCSPISGHRSVSWYQQTPGQGLQFLFEYFSETQRNKGNFPGRFSGRQFSNSRSEMNVSTLELGDSALYLCASSLVAENGYTFGSGTRLTVV.

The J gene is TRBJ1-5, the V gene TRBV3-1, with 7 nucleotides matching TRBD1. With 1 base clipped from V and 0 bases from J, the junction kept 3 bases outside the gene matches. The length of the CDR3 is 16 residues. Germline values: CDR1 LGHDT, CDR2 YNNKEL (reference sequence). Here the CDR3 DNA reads TGTGCCAGCAGCCAAGGCGGGACAGTTAGCAATCAGCCCCAGCATTTT. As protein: CASSQGGTVSNQPQHF.

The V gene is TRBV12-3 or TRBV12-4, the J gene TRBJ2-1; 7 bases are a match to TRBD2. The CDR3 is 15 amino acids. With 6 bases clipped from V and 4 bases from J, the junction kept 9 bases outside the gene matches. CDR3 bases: TGTGCCAGCAGCGGCCAACGGGGGGATTACAATGAGCAGTTCTTC. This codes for CASSGQRGDYNEQFF.

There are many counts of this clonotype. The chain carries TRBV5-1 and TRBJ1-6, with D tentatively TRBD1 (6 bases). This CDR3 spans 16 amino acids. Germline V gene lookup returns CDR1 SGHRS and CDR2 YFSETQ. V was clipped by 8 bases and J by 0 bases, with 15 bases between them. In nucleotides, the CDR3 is TGCGCCAGTCCTCTTGCACAGGGCTCCTATAATTCACCCCTCCACTTT. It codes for CASPLAQGSYNSPLHF. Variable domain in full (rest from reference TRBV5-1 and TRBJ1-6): KAGVTQTPRYLIKTRGQQVTLSCSPISGHRSVSWYQQTPGQGLQFLFEYFSETQRNKGNFPGRFSGRQFSNSRSEMNVSTLELGDSALYLCASPLAQGSYNSPLHFGNGTRLTVT.